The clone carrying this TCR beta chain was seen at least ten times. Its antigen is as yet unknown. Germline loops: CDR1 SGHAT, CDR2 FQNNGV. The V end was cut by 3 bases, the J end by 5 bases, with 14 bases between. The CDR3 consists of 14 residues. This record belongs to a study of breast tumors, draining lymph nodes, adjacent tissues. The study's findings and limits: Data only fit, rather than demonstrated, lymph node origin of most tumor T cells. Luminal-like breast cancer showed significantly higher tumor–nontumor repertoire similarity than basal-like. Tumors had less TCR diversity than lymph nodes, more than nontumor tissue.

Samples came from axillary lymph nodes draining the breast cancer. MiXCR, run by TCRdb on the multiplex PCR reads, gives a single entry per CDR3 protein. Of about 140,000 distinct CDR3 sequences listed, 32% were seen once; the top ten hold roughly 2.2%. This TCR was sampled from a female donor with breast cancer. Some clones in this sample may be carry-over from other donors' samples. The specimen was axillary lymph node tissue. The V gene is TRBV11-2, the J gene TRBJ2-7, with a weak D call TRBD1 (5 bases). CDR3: CASSFLTTVDEQYF. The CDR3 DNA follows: TGTGCCAGCAGCTTTCTAACGACAGTCGACGAGCAGTACTTC.